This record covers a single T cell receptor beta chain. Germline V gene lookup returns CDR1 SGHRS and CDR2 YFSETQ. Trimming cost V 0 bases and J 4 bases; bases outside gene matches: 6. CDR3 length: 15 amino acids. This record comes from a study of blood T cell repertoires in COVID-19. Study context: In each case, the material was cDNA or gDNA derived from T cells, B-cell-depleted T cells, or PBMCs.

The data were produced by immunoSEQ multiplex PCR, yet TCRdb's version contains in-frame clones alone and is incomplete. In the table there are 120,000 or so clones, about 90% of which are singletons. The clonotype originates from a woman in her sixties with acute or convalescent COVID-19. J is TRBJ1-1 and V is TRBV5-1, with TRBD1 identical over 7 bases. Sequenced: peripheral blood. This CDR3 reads CASSLGATGTTEAFF. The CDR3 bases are TGCGCCAGCAGCTTGGGCGCGACAGGGACCACTGAAGCTTTCTTT.